This T cell receptor beta chain was found in a study of cytomegalovirus exposure and HLA in healthy donors. Overall study findings and caveats: Analyses of presence/absence relied on an assumption of roughly uniform sequencing depth across donors. The study carried out a later analysis of TCR beta sequences. It associated some 17,000 of them with specific HLA alleles at a false discovery rate of 0.05. With further analysis later on, most CMV-associated TCR beta chains appeared HLA-restricted. There were reportedly fewer N-insertions in an Asian-associated ancestry cluster than the roughly 610-donor mean, in a later analysis.

As regards this clone: Its antigen is unknown.

Use of 60 Vbeta and 13 Jbeta primers characterized the PCR. Clones were read by immunoSEQ multiplex PCR, and TCRdb kept only the in-frame ones, dropping some. The table lists under 90,000 clones, 70% to 80% of them singletons, with roughly 3.2% in the top ten. Trimming cost V 10 bases and J 3 bases, with 12 bases left between them. Germline V CDR1 and CDR2: LNHDA, SQIVND (reference sequence). This CDR3 has 13 amino acids. The sample was PBMCs. The chain is built from TRBV19 and TRBJ1-4; D ambiguous. This receptor was taken from a man between 50 and 59 years old in good health and CMV-seropositive. CDR3 bases: TGTGCCACTGCGACACACTCTAATGAAAAACTGTTTTTT. Encoded protein: CATATHSNEKLFF.